This entry is about one T cell receptor (beta chain). The antigen remains unidentified. The data are from a study of beta chain features in type 1 diabetes. Study details: The patient and healthy donor groups were comparable for age, gender and cell yields.

The isolated RNA, all of it, was reverse transcribed, so expressed TCRB transcripts were what got sequenced. The repertoire was sequenced with immunoSEQ multiplex PCR; TCRdb's copy has only in-frame clones and lacks some. The sample carries hundreds of thousands of clones, over 12% recorded once. Points from the study as a whole: It was not settled here whether HLA type affects TCRB rearrangement. Across patients, naive, central memory and Treg TCRB repertoires exhibited apparently greater similarity than was observed across healthy donors. Moderately but significantly shorter TCRB CDR3s were found in Type 1 diabetes patients in all four CD4+ subsets. The VDJ junctions of type 1 diabetes patients carried fewer insertions and more deletions.

This receptor was obtained from a man aged 18 to 29 with type 1 diabetes. Sequencing used naive CD4+ T cells from blood.

CDR3 protein: CASSLVQISSYEQYF. In nucleotides, the CDR3 is TGTGCCAGCAGCTTAGTGCAGATCAGCTCCTACGAGCAGTACTTC. V gene TRBV7-2 combines with J gene TRBJ2-7, with no clear D. The germline V and J ends were trimmed by 1 base and 0 bases, with 10 bases remaining between them. The length of the CDR3 is 15 residues. Germline V gene sequence: CDR1 SGHTA, CDR2 FQGNSA. Complete variable domain (other parts from reference TRBV7-2 and TRBJ2-7): GAGVSQSPSNKVTEKGKDVELRCDPISGHTALYWYRQSLGQGLEFLIYFQGNSAPDKSGLPSDRFSAERTGGSVSTLTIQRTQQEDSAVYLCASSLVQISSYEQYFGPGTRLTVT.